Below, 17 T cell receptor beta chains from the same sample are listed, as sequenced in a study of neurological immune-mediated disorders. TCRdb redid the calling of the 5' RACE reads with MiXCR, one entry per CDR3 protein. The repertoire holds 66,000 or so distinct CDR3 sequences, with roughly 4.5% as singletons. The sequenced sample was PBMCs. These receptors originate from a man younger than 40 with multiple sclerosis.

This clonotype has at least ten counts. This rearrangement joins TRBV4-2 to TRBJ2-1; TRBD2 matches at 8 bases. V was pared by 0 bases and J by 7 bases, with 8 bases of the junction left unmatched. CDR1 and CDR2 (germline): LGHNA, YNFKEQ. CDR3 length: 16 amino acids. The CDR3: CASSQDQRGRGNEQFF. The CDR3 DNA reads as TGTGCCAGCAGCCAAGATCAGCGGGGGAGGGGAAATGAGCAGTTCTTC.

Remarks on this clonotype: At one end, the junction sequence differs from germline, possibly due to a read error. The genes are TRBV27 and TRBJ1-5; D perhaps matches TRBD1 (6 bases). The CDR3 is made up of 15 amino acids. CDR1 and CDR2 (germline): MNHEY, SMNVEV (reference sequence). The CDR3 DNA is TGTGCCAGCAGTTTGGGACACTCTGGAGGTCAGCCCCAGAATTTT. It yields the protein CASSLGHSGGQPQNF.

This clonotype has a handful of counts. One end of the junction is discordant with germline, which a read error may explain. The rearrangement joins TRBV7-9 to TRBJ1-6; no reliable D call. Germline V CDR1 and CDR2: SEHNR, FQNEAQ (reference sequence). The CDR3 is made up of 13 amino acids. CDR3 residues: CASSPVANSHLHF. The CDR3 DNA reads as TGTGCCAGCAGCCCCGTCGCTAATTCACACCTCCACTTT.

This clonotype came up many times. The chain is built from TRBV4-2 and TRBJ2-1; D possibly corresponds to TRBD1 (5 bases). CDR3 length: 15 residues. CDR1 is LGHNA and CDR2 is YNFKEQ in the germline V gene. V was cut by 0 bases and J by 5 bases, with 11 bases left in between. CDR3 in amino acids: CASSQEARAHNEQFF. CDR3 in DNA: TGTGCCAGCAGCCAAGAGGCCAGGGCCCACAATGAGCAGTTCTTC.

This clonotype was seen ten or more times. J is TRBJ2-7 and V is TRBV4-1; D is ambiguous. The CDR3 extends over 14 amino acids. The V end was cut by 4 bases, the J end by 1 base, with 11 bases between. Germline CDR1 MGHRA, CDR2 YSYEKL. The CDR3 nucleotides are TGCGCCAGCAGCCGGGAAGCCCAGTCCTACGAGCAGTACTTC. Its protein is CASSREAQSYEQYF.

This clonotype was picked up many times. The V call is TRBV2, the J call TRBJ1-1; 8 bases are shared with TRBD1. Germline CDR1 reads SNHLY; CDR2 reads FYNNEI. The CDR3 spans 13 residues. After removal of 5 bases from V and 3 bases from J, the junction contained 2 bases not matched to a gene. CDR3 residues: CASSSDRDTEAFF. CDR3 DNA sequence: TGTGCCAGCAGTTCGGACAGGGACACTGAAGCTTTCTTT.

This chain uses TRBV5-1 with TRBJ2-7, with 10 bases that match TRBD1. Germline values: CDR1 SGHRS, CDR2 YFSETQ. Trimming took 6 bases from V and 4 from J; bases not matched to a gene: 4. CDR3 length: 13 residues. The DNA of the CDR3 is TGCGCCAGCATCGGACAGGGGGAGTACGAGCAGTACTTC. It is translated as CASIGQGEYEQYF.

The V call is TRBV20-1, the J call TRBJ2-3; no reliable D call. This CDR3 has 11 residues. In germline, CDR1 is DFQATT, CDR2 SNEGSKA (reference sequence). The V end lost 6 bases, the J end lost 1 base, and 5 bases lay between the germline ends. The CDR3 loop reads CSALGTDTQYF. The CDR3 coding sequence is TGCAGTGCCCTTGGCACAGATACGCAGTATTTT.

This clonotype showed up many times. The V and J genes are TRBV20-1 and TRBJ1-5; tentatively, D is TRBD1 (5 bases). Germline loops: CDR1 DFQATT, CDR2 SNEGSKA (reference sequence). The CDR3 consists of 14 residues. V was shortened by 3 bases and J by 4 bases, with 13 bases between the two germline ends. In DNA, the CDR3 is TGCAGTGCTAGGAAGGGGTCTGAGAATCAGCCCCAGCATTTT. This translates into CSARKGSENQPQHF.

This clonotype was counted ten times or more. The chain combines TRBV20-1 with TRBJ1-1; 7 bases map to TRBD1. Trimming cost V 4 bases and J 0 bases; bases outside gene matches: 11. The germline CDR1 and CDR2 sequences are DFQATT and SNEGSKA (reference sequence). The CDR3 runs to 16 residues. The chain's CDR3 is CSATSPWGQMNTEAFF. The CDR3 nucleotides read TGCAGTGCTACCTCGCCGTGGGGACAGATGAACACTGAAGCTTTCTTT.

DNA for the CDR3: TGCGTGGTTCGGTCTAGCGGGACGAAGACCCAGTACTTC. Encoded protein: CVVRSSGTKTQYF. The J gene is TRBJ2-5, the V gene TRBV20-1; 9 bases are a match to TRBD2. Germline CDR1 DFQATT, CDR2 SNEGSKA (reference sequence). The length of the CDR3 is 13 residues.

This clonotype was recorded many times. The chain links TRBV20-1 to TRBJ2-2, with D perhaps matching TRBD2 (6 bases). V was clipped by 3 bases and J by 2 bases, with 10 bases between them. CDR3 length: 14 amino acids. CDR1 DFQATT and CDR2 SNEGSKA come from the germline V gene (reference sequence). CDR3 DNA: TGCAGTGCTAGGCGGGGAGCTAACACCGGGGAGCTGTTTTTT. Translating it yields CSARRGANTGELFF.

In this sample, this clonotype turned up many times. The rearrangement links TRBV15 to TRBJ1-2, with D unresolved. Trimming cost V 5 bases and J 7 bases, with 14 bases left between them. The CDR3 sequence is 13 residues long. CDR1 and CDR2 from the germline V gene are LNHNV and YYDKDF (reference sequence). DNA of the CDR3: TGTGCCACCAGCGTCGACCTATCGGGTGGCTACACCTTC. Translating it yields CATSVDLSGGYTF.

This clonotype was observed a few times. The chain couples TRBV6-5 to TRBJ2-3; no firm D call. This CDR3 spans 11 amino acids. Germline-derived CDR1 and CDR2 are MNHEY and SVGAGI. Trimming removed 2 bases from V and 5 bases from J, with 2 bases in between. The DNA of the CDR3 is TGTGCCAGCAGTTACCTAGATACGCAGTATTTT. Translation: CASSYLDTQYF.

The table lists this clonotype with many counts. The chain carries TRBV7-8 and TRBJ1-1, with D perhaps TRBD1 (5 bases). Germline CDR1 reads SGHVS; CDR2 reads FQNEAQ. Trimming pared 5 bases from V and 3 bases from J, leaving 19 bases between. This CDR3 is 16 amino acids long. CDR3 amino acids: CASSRFLPDRYTEAFF. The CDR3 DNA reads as TGTGCCAGCAGCCGTTTCTTACCTGACAGATACACTGAAGCTTTCTTT. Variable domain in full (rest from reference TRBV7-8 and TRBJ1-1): GAGVSQSPRYKVAKRGQDVALRCDPISGHVSLFWYQQALGQGPEFLTYFQNEAQLDKSGLPSDRFFAERPEGSVSTLKIQRTQQEDSAVYLCASSRFLPDRYTEAFFGQGTRLTVV.

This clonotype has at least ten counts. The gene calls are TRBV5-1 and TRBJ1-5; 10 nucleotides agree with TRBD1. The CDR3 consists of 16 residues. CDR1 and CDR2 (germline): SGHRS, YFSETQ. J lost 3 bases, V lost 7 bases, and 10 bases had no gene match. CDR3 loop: CASPRLGTGDNQPQHF. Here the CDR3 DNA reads TGCGCCAGCCCCAGACTGGGGACAGGGGACAATCAGCCCCAGCATTTT.

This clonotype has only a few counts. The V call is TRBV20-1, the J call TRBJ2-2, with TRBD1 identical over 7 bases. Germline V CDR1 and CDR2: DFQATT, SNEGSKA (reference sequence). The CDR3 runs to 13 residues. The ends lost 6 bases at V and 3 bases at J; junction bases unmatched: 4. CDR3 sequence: CSATTGDTGELFF. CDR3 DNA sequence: TGCAGTGCAACCACAGGGGACACCGGGGAGCTGTTTTTT.